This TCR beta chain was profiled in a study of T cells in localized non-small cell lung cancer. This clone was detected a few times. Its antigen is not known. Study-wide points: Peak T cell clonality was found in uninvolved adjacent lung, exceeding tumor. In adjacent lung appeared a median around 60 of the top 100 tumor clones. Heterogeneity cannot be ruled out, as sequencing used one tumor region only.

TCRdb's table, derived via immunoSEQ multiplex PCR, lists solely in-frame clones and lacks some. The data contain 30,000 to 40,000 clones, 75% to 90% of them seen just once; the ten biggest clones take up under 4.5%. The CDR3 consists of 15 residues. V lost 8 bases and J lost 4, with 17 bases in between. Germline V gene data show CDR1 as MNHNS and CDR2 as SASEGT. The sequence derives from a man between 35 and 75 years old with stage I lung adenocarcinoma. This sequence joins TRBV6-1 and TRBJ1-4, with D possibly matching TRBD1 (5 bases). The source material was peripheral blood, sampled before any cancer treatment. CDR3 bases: TGTGCCAGCTCCTCCGGGGGAGGACTTAATGAAAAACTGTTTTTT. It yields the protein CASSSGGGLNEKLFF.